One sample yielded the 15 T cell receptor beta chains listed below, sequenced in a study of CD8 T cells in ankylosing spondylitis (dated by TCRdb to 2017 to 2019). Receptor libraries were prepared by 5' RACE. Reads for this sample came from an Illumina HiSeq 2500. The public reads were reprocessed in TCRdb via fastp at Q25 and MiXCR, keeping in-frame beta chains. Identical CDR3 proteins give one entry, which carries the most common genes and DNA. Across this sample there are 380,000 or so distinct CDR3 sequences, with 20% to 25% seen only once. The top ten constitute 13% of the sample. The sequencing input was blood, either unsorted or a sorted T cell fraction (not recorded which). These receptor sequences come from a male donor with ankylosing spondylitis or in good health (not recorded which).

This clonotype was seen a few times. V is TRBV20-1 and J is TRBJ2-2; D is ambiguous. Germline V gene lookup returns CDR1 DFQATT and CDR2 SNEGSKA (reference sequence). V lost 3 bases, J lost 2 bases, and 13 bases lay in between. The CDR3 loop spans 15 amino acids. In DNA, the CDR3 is TGCAGTGCTAGTCCCACAGTCTCAAACACCGGGGAGCTGTTTTTT. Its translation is CSASPTVSNTGELFF.

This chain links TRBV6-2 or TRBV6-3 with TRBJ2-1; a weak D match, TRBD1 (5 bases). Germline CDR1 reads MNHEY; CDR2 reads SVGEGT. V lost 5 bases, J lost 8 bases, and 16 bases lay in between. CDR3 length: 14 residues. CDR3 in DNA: TGTGCCAGCAGTCCCAGGGTTTCGTCTGATGAGCAGTTCTTC. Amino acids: CASSPRVSSDEQFF.

CDR3: CASSQPGLVYQETQYF. CDR3 sequence (DNA): TGTGCCAGCAGCCAGCCCGGACTGGTGTACCAAGAGACCCAGTACTTC. The chain recombines TRBV3-1 with TRBJ2-5; tentative D call: TRBD2 (5 bases). V lost 3 bases, J lost 0 bases, and 14 bases lay in between. Germline lookup yields CDR1 LGHDT and CDR2 YNNKEL (reference sequence). The CDR3 spans 16 residues.

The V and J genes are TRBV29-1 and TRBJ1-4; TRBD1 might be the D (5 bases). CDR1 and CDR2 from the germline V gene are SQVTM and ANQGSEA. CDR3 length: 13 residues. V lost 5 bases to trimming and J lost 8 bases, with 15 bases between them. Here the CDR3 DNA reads TGCAGCGTTTACCAGGGAGAGGAAGAAAAACTGTTTTTT. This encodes CSVYQGEEEKLFF. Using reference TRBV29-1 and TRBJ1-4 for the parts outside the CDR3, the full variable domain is SAVISQKPSRDICQRGTSLTIQCQVDSQVTMMFWYRQQPGQSLTLIATANQGSEATYESGFVIDKFPISRPNLTFSTLTVSNMSPEDSSIYLCSVYQGEEEKLFFGSGTQLSVL.

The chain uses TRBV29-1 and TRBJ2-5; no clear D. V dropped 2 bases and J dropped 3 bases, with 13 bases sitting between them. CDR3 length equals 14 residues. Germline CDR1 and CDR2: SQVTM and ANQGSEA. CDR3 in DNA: TGCAGCGTTGAAAGGTCGGGTAGAAAAGAGACCCAGTACTTC. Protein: CSVERSGRKETQYF. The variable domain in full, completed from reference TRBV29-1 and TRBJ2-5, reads SAVISQKPSRDICQRGTSLTIQCQVDSQVTMMFWYRQQPGQSLTLIATANQGSEATYESGFVIDKFPISRPNLTFSTLTVSNMSPEDSSIYLCSVERSGRKETQYFGPGTRLLVL.

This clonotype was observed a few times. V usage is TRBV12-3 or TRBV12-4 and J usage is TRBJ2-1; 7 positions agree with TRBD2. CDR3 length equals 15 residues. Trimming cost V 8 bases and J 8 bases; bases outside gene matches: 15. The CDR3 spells CASALLRDYDYEQFF. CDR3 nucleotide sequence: TGTGCCAGCGCCCTACTCCGGGACTACGACTATGAGCAGTTCTTC.

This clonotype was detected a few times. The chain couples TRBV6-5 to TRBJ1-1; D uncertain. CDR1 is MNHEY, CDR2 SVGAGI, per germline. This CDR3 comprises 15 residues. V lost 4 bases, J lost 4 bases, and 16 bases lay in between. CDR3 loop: CASSLLSITSTEAFF. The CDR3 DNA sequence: TGTGCCAGCAGTTTACTATCAATCACTAGCACTGAAGCTTTCTTT.

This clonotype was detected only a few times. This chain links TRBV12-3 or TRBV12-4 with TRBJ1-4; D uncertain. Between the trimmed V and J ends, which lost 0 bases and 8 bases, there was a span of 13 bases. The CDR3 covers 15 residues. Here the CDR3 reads CASSLADPGWEKLFF. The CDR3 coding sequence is TGTGCCAGCAGTTTAGCTGACCCTGGATGGGAAAAACTGTTTTTT.

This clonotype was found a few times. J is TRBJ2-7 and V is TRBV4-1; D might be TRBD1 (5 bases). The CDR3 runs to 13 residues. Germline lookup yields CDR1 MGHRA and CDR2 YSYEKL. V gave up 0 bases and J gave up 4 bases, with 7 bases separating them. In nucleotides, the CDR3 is TGCGCCAGCAGCCAAGAAAGGGGATACGAGCAGTACTTC. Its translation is CASSQERGYEQYF.

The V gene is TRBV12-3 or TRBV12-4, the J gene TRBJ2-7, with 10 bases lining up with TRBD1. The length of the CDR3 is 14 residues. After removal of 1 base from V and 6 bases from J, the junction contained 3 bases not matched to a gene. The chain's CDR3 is CASSLGGTGAEQYF. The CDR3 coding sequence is TGTGCCAGCAGTTTAGGCGGGACAGGGGCCGAGCAGTACTTC.

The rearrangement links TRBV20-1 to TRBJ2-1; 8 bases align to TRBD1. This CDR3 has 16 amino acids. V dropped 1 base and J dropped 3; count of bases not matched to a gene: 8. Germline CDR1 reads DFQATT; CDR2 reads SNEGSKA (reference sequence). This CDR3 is CSARVLRDRNYNEQFF. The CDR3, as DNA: TGCAGTGCTAGAGTGTTAAGGGACAGGAACTACAATGAGCAGTTCTTC.

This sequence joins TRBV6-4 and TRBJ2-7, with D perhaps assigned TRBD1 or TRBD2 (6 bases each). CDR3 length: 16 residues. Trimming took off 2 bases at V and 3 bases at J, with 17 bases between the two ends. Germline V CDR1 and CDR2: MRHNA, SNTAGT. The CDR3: CASSDPTGWRDYEQYF. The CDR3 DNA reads TGTGCCAGCAGTGACCCCACAGGGTGGAGGGACTACGAGCAGTACTTC.

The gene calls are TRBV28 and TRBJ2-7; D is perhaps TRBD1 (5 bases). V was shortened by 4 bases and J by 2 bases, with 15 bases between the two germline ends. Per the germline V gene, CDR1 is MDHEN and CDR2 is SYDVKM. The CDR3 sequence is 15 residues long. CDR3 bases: TGTGCCAGCAGTTCCCGCAGGGCCAACCCCTACGAGCAGTACTTC. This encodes CASSSRRANPYEQYF.

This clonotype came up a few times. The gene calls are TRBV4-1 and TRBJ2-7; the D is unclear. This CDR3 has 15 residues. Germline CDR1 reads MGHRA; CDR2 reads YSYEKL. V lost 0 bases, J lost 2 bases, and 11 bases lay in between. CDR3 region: CASSQDAHGAYEQYF. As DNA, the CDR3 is TGCGCCAGCAGCCAAGATGCCCACGGTGCCTACGAGCAGTACTTC.

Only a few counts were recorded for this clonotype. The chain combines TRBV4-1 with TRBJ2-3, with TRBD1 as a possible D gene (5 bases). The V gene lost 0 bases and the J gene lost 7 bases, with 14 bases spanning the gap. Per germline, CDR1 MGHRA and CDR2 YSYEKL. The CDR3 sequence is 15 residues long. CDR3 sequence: CASSQDQGGLNTQYF. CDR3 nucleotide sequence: TGCGCCAGCAGCCAAGACCAGGGTGGTTTAAATACGCAGTATTTT.